This T cell receptor beta chain comes out of a study of T cell responses to AZD1222 COVID-19 vaccine. To note about this clone: What it binds is unknown.

Study outcomes and limitations: Repertoire collection took place solely once the T cell response had peaked. Spike was spanned by vaccine-associated CD4 TCRs, with dominance at 160-218 and 743-854. Once two AZD1222 doses were given, Spike-specific TCR breadth and depth went up. Reportedly, nearly half the spike-specific TCRs target unmutated variant regions.

Repertoires were generated with immunoSEQ multiplex PCR, while TCRdb's copy carries only in-frame clones and drops some. The sample records 150,000 or so clones, roughly 88% being singletons. V lost 9 bases to trimming and J lost 0 bases, with 16 bases between them. The CDR3 consists of 14 residues. Germline CDR1 SGHNT, CDR2 YYREEE (reference sequence). The sequencing here drew on peripheral blood, taken 28 days after the second AZD1222 dose. The rearrangement joins TRBV5-4 to TRBJ2-7, with a possible D match to TRBD2 (5 bases). The clonotype was recovered from an adult who received the AZD1222 COVID-19 vaccine. The CDR3 here is CATQPGLGSYEQYF. The CDR3 nucleotides are TGTGCCACCCAGCCGGGGTTAGGCTCCTACGAGCAGTACTTC.